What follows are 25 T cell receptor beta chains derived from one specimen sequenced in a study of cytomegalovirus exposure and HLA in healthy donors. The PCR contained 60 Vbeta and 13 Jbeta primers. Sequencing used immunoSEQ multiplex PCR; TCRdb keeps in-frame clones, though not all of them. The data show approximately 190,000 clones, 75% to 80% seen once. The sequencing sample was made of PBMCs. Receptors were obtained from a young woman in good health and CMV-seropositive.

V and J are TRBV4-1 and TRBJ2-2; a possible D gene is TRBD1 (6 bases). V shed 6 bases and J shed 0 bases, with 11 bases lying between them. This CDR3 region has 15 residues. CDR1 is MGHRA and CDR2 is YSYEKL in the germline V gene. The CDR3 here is CASRIGQSNTGELFF. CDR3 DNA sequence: TGCGCCAGCAGAATTGGACAGTCGAACACCGGGGAGCTGTTTTTT.

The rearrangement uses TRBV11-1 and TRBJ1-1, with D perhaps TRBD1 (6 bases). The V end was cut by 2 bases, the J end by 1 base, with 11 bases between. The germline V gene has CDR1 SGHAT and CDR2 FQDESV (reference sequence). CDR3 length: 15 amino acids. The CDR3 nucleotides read TGTGCCAGCAGCTTAAATCCGGGACAGAACACTGAAGCTTTCTTT. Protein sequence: CASSLNPGQNTEAFF.

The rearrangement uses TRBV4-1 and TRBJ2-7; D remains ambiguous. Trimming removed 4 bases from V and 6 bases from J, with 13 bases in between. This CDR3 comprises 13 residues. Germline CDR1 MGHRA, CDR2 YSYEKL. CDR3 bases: TGCGCCAGCAGCCGATCCTCGGTGAGCGAGCAGTACTTC. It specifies CASSRSSVSEQYF.

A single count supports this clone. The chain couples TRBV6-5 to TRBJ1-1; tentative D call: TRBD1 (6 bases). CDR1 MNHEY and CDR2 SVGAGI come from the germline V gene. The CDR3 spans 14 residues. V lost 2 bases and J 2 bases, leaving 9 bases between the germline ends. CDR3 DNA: TGTGCCAGCAGTTACCCGGGACACAACACTGAAGCTTTCTTT. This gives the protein CASSYPGHNTEAFF.

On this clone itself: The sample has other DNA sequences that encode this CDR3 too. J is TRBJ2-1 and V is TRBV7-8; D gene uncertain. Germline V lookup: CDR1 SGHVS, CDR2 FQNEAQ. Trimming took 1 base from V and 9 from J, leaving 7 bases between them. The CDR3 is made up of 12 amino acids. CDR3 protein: CASSLGPGEQFF. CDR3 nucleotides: TGTGCCAGCAGCTTAGGGCCGGGTGAGCAGTTCTTC.

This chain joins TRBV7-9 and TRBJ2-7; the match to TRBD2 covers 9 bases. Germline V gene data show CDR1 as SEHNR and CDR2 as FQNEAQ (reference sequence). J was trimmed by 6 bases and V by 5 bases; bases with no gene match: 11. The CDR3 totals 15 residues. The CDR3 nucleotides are TGTGCCAGCAGCCCACGGGTAGCGGGAGATCCCGAGCAGTACTTC. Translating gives CASSPRVAGDPEQYF. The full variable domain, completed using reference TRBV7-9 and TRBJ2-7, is DTGVSQNPRHKITKRGQNVTFRCDPISEHNRLYWYRQTLGQGPEFLTYFQNEAQLEKSRLLSDRFSAERPKGSFSTLEIQRTEQGDSAMYLCASSPRVAGDPEQYFGPGTRLTVT.

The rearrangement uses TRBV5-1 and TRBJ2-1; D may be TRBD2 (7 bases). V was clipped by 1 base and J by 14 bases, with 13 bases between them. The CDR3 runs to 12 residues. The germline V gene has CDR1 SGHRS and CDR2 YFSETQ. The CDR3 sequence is CASSLTGRGEFF. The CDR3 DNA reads TGCGCCAGCAGCTTGACAGGGAGGGGGGAGTTCTTC.

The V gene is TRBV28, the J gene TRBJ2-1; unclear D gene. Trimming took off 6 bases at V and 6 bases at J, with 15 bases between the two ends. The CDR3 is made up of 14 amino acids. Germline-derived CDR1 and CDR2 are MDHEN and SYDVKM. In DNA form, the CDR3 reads TGTGCCAGCAGCCGACGCTTCAGAGGCAATGAGCAGTTCTTC. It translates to CASSRRFRGNEQFF.

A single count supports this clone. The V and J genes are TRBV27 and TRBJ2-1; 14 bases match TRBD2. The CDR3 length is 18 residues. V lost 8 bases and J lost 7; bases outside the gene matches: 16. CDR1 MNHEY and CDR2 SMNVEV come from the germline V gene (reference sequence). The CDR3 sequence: CASGPGWGLAGVDNEQFF. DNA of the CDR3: TGTGCCAGCGGGCCGGGATGGGGACTAGCGGGAGTGGATAATGAGCAGTTCTTC.

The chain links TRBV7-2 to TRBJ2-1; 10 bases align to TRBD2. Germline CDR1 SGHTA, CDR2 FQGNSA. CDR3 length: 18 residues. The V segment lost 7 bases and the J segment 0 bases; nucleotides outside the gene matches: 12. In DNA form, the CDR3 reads TGTGCCAGCACGGGTGGGAGACTAGCGGGTCTCTCCTACAATGAGCAGTTCTTC. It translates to CASTGGRLAGLSYNEQFF.

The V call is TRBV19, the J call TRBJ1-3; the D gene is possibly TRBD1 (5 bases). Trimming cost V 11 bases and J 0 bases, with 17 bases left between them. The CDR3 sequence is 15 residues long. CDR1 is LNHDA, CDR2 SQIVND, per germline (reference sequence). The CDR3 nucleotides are TGTGCCGCCGGGGGGTCAGGCCGCTCTGGAAACACCATATATTTT. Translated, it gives CAAGGSGRSGNTIYF.

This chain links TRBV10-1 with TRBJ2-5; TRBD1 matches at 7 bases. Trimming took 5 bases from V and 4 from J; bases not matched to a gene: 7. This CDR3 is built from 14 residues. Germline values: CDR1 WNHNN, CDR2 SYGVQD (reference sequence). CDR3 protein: CASSKGQRGETQYF. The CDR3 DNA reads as TGCGCCAGCAGTAAGGGACAGCGCGGAGAGACCCAGTACTTC.

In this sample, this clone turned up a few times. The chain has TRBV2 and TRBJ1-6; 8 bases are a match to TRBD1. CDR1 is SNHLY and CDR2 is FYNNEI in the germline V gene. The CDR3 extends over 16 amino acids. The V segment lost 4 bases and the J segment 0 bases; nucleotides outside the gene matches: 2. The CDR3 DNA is TGTGCCAGCAGTGGGACAGGGAGCTCCTATAATTCACCCCTCCACTTT. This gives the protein CASSGTGSSYNSPLHF.

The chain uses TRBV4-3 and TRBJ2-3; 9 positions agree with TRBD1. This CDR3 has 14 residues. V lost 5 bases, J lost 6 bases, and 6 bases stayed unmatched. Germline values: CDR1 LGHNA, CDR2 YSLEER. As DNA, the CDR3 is TGCGCCAGCAGCGGGGGACAGGGCGTCGATACGCAGTATTTT. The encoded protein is CASSGGQGVDTQYF.

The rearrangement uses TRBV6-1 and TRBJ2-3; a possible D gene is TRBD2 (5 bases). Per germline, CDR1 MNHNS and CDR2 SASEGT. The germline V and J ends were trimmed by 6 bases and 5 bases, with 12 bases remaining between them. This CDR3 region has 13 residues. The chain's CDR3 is CASRLVDIDTQYF. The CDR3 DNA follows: TGTGCCAGCAGACTAGTAGATATAGATACGCAGTATTTT.

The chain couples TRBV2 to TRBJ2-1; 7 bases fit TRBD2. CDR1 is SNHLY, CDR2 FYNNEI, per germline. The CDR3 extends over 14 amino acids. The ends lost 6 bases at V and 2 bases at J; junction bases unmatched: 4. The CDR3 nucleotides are TGTGCCAGCAGAGCGGGGATTACCTACAATGAGCAGTTCTTC. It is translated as CASRAGITYNEQFF.

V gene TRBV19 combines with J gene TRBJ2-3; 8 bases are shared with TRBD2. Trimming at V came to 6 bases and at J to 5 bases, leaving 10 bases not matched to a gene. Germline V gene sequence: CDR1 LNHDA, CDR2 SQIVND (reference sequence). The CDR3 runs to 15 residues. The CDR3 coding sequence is TGTGCCAGTAGAGATAGCGGGAACAAGGGAGATACGCAGTATTTT. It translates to CASRDSGNKGDTQYF. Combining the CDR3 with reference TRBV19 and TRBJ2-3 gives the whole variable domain DGGITQSPKYLFRKEGQNVTLSCEQNLNHDAMYWYRQDPGQGLRLIYYSQIVNDFQKGDIAEGYSVSREKKESFPLTVTSAQKNPTAFYLCASRDSGNKGDTQYFGPGTRLTVL.

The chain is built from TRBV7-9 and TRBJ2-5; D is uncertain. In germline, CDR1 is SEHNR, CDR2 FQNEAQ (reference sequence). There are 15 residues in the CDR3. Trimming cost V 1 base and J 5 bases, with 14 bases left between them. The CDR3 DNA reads TGTGCCAGCAGCTTAGGCTTGGTAGGAGAGGAGACCCAGTACTTC. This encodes CASSLGLVGEETQYF.

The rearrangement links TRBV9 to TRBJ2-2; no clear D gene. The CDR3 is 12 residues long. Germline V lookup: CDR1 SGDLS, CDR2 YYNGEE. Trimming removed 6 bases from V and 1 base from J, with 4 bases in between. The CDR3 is CASNMNTGELFF. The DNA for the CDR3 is TGTGCCAGCAATATGAACACCGGGGAGCTGTTTTTT.

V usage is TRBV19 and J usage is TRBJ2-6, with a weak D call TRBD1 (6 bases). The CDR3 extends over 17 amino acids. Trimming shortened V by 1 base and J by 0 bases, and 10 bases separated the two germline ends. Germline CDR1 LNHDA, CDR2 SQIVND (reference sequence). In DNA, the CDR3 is TGTGCCAGTAGTATAGTCAGGGGCCTCTCTGGGGCCAACGTCCTGACTTTC. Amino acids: CASSIVRGLSGANVLTF.

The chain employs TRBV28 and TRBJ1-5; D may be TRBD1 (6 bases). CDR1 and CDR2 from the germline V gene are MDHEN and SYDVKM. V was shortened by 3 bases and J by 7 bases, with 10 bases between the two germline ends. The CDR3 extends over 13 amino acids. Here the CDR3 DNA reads TGTGCCAGCAGTTTGGACAGCCTACAGCCCCAGCATTTT. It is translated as CASSLDSLQPQHF.

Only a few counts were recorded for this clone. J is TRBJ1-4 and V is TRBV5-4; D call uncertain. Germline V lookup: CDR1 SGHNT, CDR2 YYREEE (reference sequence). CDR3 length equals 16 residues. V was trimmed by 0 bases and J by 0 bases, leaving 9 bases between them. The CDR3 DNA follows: TGTGCCAGCAGCTTGGGAGCGGAAGCAACTAATGAAAAACTGTTTTTT. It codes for CASSLGAEATNEKLFF.

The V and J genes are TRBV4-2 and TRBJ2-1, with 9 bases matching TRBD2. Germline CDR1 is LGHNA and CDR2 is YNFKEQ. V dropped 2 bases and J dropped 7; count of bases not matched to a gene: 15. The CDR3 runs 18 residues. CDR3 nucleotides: TGTGCCAGCAGCCAACCCCGGATGGGCGGGAGGGCCGGGAATGAGCAGTTCTTC. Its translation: CASSQPRMGGRAGNEQFF.

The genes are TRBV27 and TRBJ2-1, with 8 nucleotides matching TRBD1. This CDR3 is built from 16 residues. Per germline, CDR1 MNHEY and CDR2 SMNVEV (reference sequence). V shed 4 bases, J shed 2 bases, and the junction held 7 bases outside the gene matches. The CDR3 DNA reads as TGTGCCAGCAGTTCTCGGACAGGGCCAACCTACAATGAGCAGTTCTTC. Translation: CASSSRTGPTYNEQFF.

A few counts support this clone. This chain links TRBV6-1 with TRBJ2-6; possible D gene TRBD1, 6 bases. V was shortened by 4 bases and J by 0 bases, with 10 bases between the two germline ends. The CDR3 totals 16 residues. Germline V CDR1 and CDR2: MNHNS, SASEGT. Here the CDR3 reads CASSARTASGANVLTF. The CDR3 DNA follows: TGTGCCAGCAGTGCGCGGACAGCCTCTGGGGCCAACGTCCTGACTTTC.